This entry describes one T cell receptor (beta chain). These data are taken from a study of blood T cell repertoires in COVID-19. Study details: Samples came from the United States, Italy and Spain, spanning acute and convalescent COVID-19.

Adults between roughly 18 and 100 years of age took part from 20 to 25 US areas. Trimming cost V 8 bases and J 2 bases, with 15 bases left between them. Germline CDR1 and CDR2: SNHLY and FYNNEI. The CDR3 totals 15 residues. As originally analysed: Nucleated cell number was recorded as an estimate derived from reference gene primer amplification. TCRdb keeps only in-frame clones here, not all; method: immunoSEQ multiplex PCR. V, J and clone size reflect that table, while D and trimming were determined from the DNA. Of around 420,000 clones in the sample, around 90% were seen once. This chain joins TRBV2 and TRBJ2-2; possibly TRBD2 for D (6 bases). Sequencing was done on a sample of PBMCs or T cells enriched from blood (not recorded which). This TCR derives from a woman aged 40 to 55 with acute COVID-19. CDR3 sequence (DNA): TGTGCCAGCCGGGCGGTAGCGGTAAACACCGGGGAGCTGTTTTTT. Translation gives CASRAVAVNTGELFF.